The clone carrying this TCR beta chain was seen a few times. The data derive from a study of early T cells in non-severe SARS-CoV-2 infection. For the study at large: Unpaired chains resulted from sequencing bulk RNA of unsorted whole blood.

Unique molecular identifiers were attached to individual cDNA molecules. TCRdb reprocessed the 5' RACE reads with MiXCR, giving one entry per CDR3 protein. Seen here are approximately 76,000 distinct CDR3 sequences, 9% to 14% observed once, and the top ten hold over 2%. CDR1 SGHAT and CDR2 FQDESV come from the germline V gene (reference sequence). This CDR3 is 16 amino acids long. V lost 3 bases to trimming and J lost 3 bases; unmatched junction nucleotides: 5. The sequenced material came from whole blood. This TCR was recovered from an adult who was a healthcare worker with PCR-confirmed SARS-CoV-2 infection or an uninfected control (not recorded which). V is TRBV11-1 and J is TRBJ2-1; 10 nucleotides match TRBD2. Here the CDR3 reads CASSFPSGRGYNEQFF. DNA of the CDR3: TGTGCCAGCAGCTTCCCCAGCGGGAGGGGCTACAATGAGCAGTTCTTC.